These 8 T cell receptor beta chains originate from one sample sequenced in a study of T cells in Graves' hyperthyroidism and ophthalmopathy. Amplification yielded TCR beta CDR3 regions, with RNA transcripts as the source. Using the HTBI primer set, a first-round RT-PCR was run on the TCR CDR3. TCRdb re-analysed the multiplex PCR reads in MiXCR, keeping a single row per CDR3 protein. The profile shows over 200,000 distinct CDR3 sequences, roughly a sixth of them singletons. The material sequenced was blood. The receptors originated from a man between 45 and 60 years old with Graves' hyperthyroidism.

This clonotype was observed at least ten times. The chain recombines TRBV10-3 with TRBJ2-7; a weak D match, TRBD2 (5 bases). Germline V gene sequence: CDR1 ENHRY, CDR2 SYGVKD. This CDR3 comprises 13 residues. The ends were cut back, 7 bases at V and 2 bases at J, with 12 bases in the middle. This chain's CDR3 is CAIMSSETYEQYF. In DNA form, the CDR3 reads TGTGCCATCATGAGTAGCGAAACCTACGAGCAGTACTTC.

This clonotype was seen more than once but under ten times. V is TRBV7-9 and J is TRBJ2-7; the match to TRBD1 covers 8 bases. V gave up 6 bases and J gave up 5 bases; unmatched junction bases: 9. From germline, CDR1 is SEHNR and CDR2 FQNEAQ (reference sequence). The CDR3 consists of 14 residues. CDR3 in DNA: TGTGCCAGCAGGGGCAGGCAGGGGGCCGACGAGCAGTACTTC. It is translated as CASRGRQGADEQYF.

This clonotype has a count of ten or more. The chain joins TRBV20-1 to TRBJ1-1, with D uncertain. V was clipped by 5 bases and J by 0 bases, with 10 bases between them. This CDR3 is 13 amino acids long. Germline V gene lookup returns CDR1 DFQATT and CDR2 SNEGSKA (reference sequence). The CDR3 loop reads CSALNSMNTEAFF. Written as DNA, the CDR3 is TGCAGTGCTTTAAACTCAATGAACACTGAAGCTTTCTTT.

This clonotype has more than one count but fewer than ten. V gene TRBV12-3 or TRBV12-4 combines with J gene TRBJ1-5, with a possible D match to TRBD1 (5 bases). V lost 3 bases and J 1 base, leaving 13 bases between the germline ends. The CDR3 runs 16 residues. CDR3 region: CASSFSGGLSNQPQHF. The CDR3 coding sequence is TGTGCCAGCAGTTTTTCGGGGGGTTTAAGCAATCAGCCCCAGCATTTT.

There are a few counts of this clonotype. The chain employs TRBV12-3 or TRBV12-4 and TRBJ2-1, with 10 bases fitting TRBD1. This CDR3 contains 15 residues. V trimming: 3 bases; J trimming: 6 bases; junction bases outside the gene matches: 5. The CDR3 DNA is TGTGCCAGCAGTTTCGACAGGGGGCCGTTCAATGAGCAGTTCTTC. Protein sequence: CASSFDRGPFNEQFF.

This clonotype was observed a handful of times. The V call is TRBV20-1, the J call TRBJ1-5, with D tentatively TRBD1 (5 bases). The CDR3 runs to 13 residues. CDR1 is DFQATT, CDR2 SNEGSKA, per germline (reference sequence). Trimming shortened V by 3 bases and J by 9 bases, and 15 bases separated the two germline ends. The CDR3, as DNA: TGCAGTGCTAGGGGGGGTTGGTCCGGGCCCCAGCATTTT. As protein: CSARGGWSGPQHF.

This clonotype was observed a few times. The chain combines TRBV7-2 with TRBJ1-3; D gene ambiguous. This CDR3 is 14 amino acids long. Germline lookup yields CDR1 SGHTA and CDR2 FQGNSA. Between the trimmed V and J ends, which lost 5 bases and 4 bases, there was a span of 12 bases. CDR3 bases: TGTGCCAGCAGCCCGACCAATGGGGGAAACACCATATATTTT. Translated, it gives CASSPTNGGNTIYF.

In regard to this clonotype: It may be a read error: a sequence one base away is much more abundant. This chain connects TRBV12-3 or TRBV12-4 to TRBJ2-7; D ambiguous. This CDR3 is 13 amino acids long. The CDR3 region is CASSFYGSYGQYF. DNA of the CDR3: TGTGCCAGCAGTTTTTACGGATCCTACGGGCAGTACTTC.